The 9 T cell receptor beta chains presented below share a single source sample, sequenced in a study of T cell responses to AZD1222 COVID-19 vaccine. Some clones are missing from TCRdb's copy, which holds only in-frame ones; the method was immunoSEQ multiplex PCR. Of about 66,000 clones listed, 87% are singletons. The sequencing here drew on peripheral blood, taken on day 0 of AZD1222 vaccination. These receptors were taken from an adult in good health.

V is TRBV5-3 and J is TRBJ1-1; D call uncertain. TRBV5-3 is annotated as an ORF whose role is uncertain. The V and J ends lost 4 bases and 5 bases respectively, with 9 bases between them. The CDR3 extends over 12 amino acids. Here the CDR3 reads CARSPVLTEAFF. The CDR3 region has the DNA TGTGCCAGAAGCCCTGTATTAACTGAAGCTTTCTTT.

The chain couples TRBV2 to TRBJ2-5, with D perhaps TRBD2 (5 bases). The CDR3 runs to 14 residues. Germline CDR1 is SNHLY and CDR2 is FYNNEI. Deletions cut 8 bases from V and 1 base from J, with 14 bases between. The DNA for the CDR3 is TGTGCCAGCGCCCTCGGGGTGCTCCAAGAGACCCAGTACTTC. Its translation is CASALGVLQETQYF.

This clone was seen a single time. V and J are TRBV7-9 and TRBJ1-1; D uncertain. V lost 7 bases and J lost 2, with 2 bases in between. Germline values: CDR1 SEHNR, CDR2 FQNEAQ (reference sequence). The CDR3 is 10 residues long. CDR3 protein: CASTNTEAFF. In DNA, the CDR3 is TGTGCCAGCACTAACACTGAAGCTTTCTTT.

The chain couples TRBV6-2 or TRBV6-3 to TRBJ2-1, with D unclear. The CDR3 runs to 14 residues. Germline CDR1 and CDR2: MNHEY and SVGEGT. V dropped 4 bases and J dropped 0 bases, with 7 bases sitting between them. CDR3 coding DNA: TGTGCCAGCAGTTGGGGTAGCTCCTACAATGAGCAGTTCTTC. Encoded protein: CASSWGSSYNEQFF.

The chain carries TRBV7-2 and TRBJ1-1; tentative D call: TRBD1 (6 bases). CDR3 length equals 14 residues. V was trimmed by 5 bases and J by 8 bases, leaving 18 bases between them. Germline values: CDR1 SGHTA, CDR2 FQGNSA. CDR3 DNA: TGTGCCAGCAGCCACGTCCCGGGACAATCCGAAGCTTTCTTT. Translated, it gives CASSHVPGQSEAFF.

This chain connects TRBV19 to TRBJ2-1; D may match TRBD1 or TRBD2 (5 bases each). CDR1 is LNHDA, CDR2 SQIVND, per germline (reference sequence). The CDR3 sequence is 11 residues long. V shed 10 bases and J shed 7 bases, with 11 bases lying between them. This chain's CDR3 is CATLWGNEQFF. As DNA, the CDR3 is TGTGCCACTCTCTGGGGGAATGAGCAGTTCTTC.

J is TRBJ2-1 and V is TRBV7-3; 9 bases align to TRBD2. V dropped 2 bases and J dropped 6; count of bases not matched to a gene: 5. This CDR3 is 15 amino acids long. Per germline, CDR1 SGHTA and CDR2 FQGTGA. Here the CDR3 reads CASSLVAGVVNEQFF. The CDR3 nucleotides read TGTGCCAGCAGCTTAGTAGCGGGAGTAGTCAATGAGCAGTTCTTC.

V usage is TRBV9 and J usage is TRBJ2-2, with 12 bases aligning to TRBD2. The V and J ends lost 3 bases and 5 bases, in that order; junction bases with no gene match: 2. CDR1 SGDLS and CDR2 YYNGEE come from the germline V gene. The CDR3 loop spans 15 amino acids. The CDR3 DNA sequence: TGTGCCAGCAGCGAGCTAGCGGGGGGGACCGGGGAGCTGTTTTTT. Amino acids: CASSELAGGTGELFF.

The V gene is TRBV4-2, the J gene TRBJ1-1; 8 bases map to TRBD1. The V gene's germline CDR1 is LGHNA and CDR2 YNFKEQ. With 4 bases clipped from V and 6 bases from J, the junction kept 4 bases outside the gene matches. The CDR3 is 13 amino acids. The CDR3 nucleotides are TGTGCCAGCAGCCCCGGACAGGGCCCTGAAGCTTTCTTT. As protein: CASSPGQGPEAFF.